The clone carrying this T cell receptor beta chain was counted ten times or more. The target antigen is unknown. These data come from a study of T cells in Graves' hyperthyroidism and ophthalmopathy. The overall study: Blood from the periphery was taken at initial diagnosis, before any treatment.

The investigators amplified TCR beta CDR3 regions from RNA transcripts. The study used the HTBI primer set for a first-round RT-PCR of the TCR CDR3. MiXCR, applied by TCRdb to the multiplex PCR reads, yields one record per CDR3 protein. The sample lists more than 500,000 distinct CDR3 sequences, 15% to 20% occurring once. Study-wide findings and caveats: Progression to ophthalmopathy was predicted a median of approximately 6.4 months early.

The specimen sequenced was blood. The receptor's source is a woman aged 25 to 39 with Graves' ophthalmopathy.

CDR3 coding DNA: TGTGCCAGCAGCTTAAGTGGCGGGGCAAGGCAGACCCAGTACTTC. Translated: CASSLSGGARQTQYF. The rearrangement uses TRBV7-2 and TRBJ2-5; maybe TRBD2 (6 bases). CDR1 and CDR2 (germline): SGHTA, FQGNSA. The CDR3 runs 15 residues. V lost 2 bases to trimming and J lost 6 bases, with 16 bases between them.